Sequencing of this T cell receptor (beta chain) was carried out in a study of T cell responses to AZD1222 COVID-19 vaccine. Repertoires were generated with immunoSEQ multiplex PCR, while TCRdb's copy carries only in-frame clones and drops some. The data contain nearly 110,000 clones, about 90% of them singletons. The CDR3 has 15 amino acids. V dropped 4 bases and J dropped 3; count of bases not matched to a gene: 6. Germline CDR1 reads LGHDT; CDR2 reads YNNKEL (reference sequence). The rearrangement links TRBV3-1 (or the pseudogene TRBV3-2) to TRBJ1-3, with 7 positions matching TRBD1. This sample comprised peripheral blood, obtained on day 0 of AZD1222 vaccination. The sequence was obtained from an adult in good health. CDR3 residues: CASSREQGIGNTIYF. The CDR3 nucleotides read TGTGCCAGCAGCCGAGAACAGGGGATTGGAAACACCATATATTTT.